This TCR beta chain was identified during a study of T-cell reconstitution after alpha-beta-depleted transplantation in children. Preparation of the TCRbeta library used unique molecular identifiers. TCRdb analysed the PCR reads with MiXCR anew, one entry per CDR3 protein. The sample consists of around 500,000 distinct CDR3 sequences, under 15% of them appearing once. The length of the CDR3 is 12 residues. Germline assignment: CDR1 KGHSH and CDR2 LQKENI. V lost 6 bases and J 0 bases, leaving 6 bases between the germline ends. This clonotype showed up many times. The TCR originated in a human donor who donated a stem cell graft to a child with combined immunodeficiency. V usage is TRBV18 and J usage is TRBJ2-7; D gene unclear. The starting material was PBMCs from the stem cell graft donor, obtained from the stem cell graft. CDR3 sequence: CASSRTSYEQYF. The DNA for the CDR3 is TGTGCCAGCTCGCGAACCTCCTACGAGCAGTACTTC.